One sample yielded the 3 T cell receptor beta chains listed below, sequenced in a study of human T cells and chemical hapten exposure. One entry per CDR3 protein results from TCRdb running MiXCR on the RACE reads. The data show around 380,000 distinct CDR3 sequences, approximately 5% seen once. Regarding time point: patch test 1, 2 weeks after DPC sensitization. As to treatment: therapeutic diphenylcyclopropenone sensitization with weekly scalp DPC. The material was whole blood, obtained in connection with sensitization to the hapten diphenylcyclopropenone (DPC). These receptor sequences come from a woman in her fifties or sixties with alopecia areata. Some clones in this sample may be carry-over from other donors' samples.

This clonotype was detected ten times or more. V and J are TRBV20-1 and TRBJ2-1, with 9 nucleotides matching TRBD2. This CDR3 has 15 amino acids. V lost 0 bases, J lost 9 bases, and 9 bases stayed unmatched. The germline V gene has CDR1 DFQATT and CDR2 SNEGSKA (reference sequence). The CDR3 protein is CSARDEASGIGEQFF. The CDR3 DNA reads TGCAGTGCTAGAGATGAGGCTAGCGGGATTGGTGAGCAGTTCTTC.

This clonotype turned up a few times. The J gene is TRBJ2-5, the V gene TRBV27; 9 nucleotides line up with TRBD1. Germline CDR1 and CDR2: MNHEY and SMNVEV (reference sequence). The ends lost 3 bases at V and 8 bases at J; junction bases unmatched: 10. The CDR3 contains 15 residues. The CDR3 nucleotides are TGTGCCAGCAGTTTCCGGACAGGGGCCACCGTCACCCAGTACTTC. This sequence encodes CASSFRTGATVTQYF.

In its sample, this clonotype was seen a few times. The rearrangement joins TRBV30 to TRBJ2-5; 9 nucleotides line up with TRBD1. This CDR3 has 16 amino acids. Germline trimming cut 2 bases from V and 5 bases from J; bases unmatched to any gene: 12. From germline, CDR1 is GTSNPN and CDR2 SVGIG (reference sequence). This CDR3 reads CAWSRTGVRIWETQYF. CDR3 DNA sequence: TGTGCCTGGAGTAGGACAGGGGTCAGGATCTGGGAGACCCAGTACTTC.